The 7 T cell receptor beta chains below come from one sample, sequenced in a study of T-cell reconstitution after alpha-beta-depleted transplantation in children. Using unique molecular identifiers, the investigators prepared the TCRbeta library. From the PCR reads, TCRdb called clonotypes with MiXCR, one entry per CDR3 protein. In the table there are 550,000 to 600,000 distinct CDR3 sequences, approximately 22% of which are singletons. The material sequenced was PBMCs, mostly from graft donor cells, taken 360 days after TCRalphabeta/CD19-depleted stem cell transplant. The receptors shown here come from a boy less than two years old who had a stem cell transplant for acute myeloid leukemia, so the T cells may come from the graft donor.

This clonotype has a count of ten or more. The rearrangement joins TRBV6-1 to TRBJ1-1; D not certain. The CDR3 covers 15 residues. V dropped 1 base and J dropped 3 bases, with 12 bases sitting between them. Germline V gives CDR1 MNHNS, CDR2 SASEGT. The CDR3 protein is CASSEGAVGDTEAFF. The DNA for the CDR3 is TGTGCCAGCAGTGAAGGTGCAGTTGGAGACACTGAAGCTTTCTTT.

CDR3 loop: CASSLKGGNQPQHF. The CDR3 coding sequence is TGTGCCAGCAGTTTGAAAGGGGGAAATCAGCCCCAGCATTTT. The rearrangement uses TRBV6-7 and TRBJ1-5; D might be TRBD1 (6 bases). TRBV6-7 qualifies as an ORF whose function is uncertain. The CDR3 has 14 residues. Trimming cost V 4 bases and J 4 bases, with 11 bases left between them.

The V call is TRBV5-4, the J call TRBJ2-5; no clear D gene. Germline CDR1 reads SGHNT; CDR2 reads YYREEE (reference sequence). Trimming shortened V by 4 bases and J by 3 bases, and 10 bases separated the two germline ends. The length of the CDR3 is 13 residues. Here the CDR3 DNA reads TGTGCCAGCAGCCCTAATCCGGAAGAGACCCAGTACTTC. It yields the protein CASSPNPEETQYF.

Many counts were recorded for this clonotype. V is TRBV3-1 and J is TRBJ2-5; D is unresolved. Germline CDR1 and CDR2: LGHDT and YNNKEL (reference sequence). Trimming left V 6 bases short and J 5 bases short, with 16 bases between. The CDR3 has 14 residues. The DNA for the CDR3 is TGTGCCAGCAGTCCCCGGACGGTCGGGGAGACCCAGTACTTC. This translates into CASSPRTVGETQYF.

This clonotype was found many times. The V gene is TRBV28, the J gene TRBJ2-7; the D call may be TRBD1 or TRBD2 (6 bases each). CDR3 length: 14 amino acids. V gave up 2 bases and J gave up 0 bases, with 8 bases separating them. Germline V gives CDR1 MDHEN, CDR2 SYDVKM. Here the CDR3 reads CASSLGGGSYEQYV. The CDR3 nucleotides read TGTGCCAGCAGTTTAGGAGGGGGCTCCTACGAGCAGTACGTC.

This clonotype occurred a few times. The rearrangement uses TRBV5-5 and TRBJ1-3; the D is unclear. Trimming took 0 bases from V and 0 from J, leaving 10 bases between them. Germline CDR1 and CDR2: SGHKS and YYEKEE (reference sequence). The CDR3 totals 16 residues. The CDR3 DNA reads as TGTGCCAGCAGCTTGGTGGCAGAGTACTCTGGAAACACCATATATTTT. This translates into CASSLVAEYSGNTIYF.

In its sample, this clonotype was seen many times. The genes are TRBV12-3 or TRBV12-4 and TRBJ2-7, with D possibly matching TRBD1 (5 bases). The CDR3 is 13 residues long. Trimming removed 5 bases from V and 0 bases from J, with 8 bases in between. This CDR3 is CASSRTYSYEQYF. For the CDR3, the DNA is TGTGCCAGCAGTCGGACATACTCCTACGAGCAGTACTTC.